This is a list of T cell receptor beta chains from one sample in a study of T cells in Graves' hyperthyroidism and ophthalmopathy. TCRdb ran MiXCR on the multiplex PCR reads and lists one entry per CDR3 protein. Of approximately 590,000 distinct CDR3 sequences listed, around a sixth are singletons. Sequenced material: blood. The receptors stem from a woman aged 25 to 45 with Graves' hyperthyroidism. Each CDR3 is given with its conserved first and last residue. D genes are given only for firm matches. Size tells how often a clone was seen (once, few, many) or the class of an expanded clone, and some rows leave it out.

v_gene: TRBV12-3/TRBV12-4; j_gene: TRBJ2-1; d_gene: TRBD2; abundance: -; CDR3nt: TGTGCCAGCAGTTCCTACGGTGGACTAGCGGGAGGAGACTATGAGCAGTTCTTC; CDR3aa: CASSSYGGLAGGDYEQFF
v_gene: TRBV27; j_gene: TRBJ1-5; d_gene: -; abundance: once; CDR3nt: TGTGCCAGCAGCCGGGAGGGCGGCCAGCCCCAGCATTTT; CDR3aa: CASSREGGQPQHF
v_gene: TRBV9; j_gene: TRBJ1-2; d_gene: TRBD1; abundance: few; CDR3nt: TGTGCCAGCAGCATAGACTGGGACAGCCTATATGGCTACACCTTC; CDR3aa: CASSIDWDSLYGYTF
v_gene: TRBV6-1; j_gene: TRBJ2-7; d_gene: -; abundance: many; CDR3nt: TGTGCCAGCAGTGAACCGGAATCCTACGAGCAGTACTTC; CDR3aa: CASSEPESYEQYF
v_gene: TRBV10-1; j_gene: TRBJ1-1; d_gene: -; abundance: many; CDR3nt: TGCGCCAGCAGTGTAAGGAGGGGTACTGAAGCTTTCTTT; CDR3aa: CASSVRRGTEAFF
v_gene: TRBV12-3/TRBV12-4; j_gene: TRBJ1-2; d_gene: -; abundance: many; CDR3nt: TGTGCCAGCAGTTCCTCAGGATTCTATGGCTACACCTTC; CDR3aa: CASSSSGFYGYTF
v_gene: TRBV29-1; j_gene: TRBJ2-7; d_gene: -; abundance: many; CDR3nt: TGCAGCGTTGCGGTCCAACAGGGCCATACCTACGAGCAGTACTTC; CDR3aa: CSVAVQQGHTYEQYF
v_gene: TRBV12-3/TRBV12-4; j_gene: TRBJ2-7; d_gene: -; abundance: many; CDR3nt: TGTGCCAGCAGACGAGCGGATCGCTACGAGCAGTACTTC; CDR3aa: CASRRADRYEQYF
v_gene: TRBV6-1; j_gene: TRBJ2-2; d_gene: TRBD2; abundance: few; CDR3nt: TGTGCCAGCAGCCTCTCTGCGGGAGATGTCACCGGGGAGCTGTTTTTT; CDR3aa: CASSLSAGDVTGELFF
v_gene: TRBV7-3; j_gene: TRBJ1-5; d_gene: -; abundance: -; CDR3nt: TGTGCCAGCAGCTTTATAGGGACTTGGCAGCCCCAGCATTTT; CDR3aa: CASSFIGTWQPQHF
v_gene: TRBV7-9; j_gene: TRBJ2-1; d_gene: TRBD2; abundance: -; CDR3nt: TGTGCCAGCAGCCGAAAAGGGGCGAGCGGGGTTTACAATGAGCAGTTCTTC; CDR3aa: CASSRKGASGVYNEQFF
v_gene: TRBV20-1; j_gene: TRBJ2-1; d_gene: TRBD2; abundance: -; CDR3nt: TGCAGTGCTAGAGGGGGGACTAGCGGGAAGGGCAATGAGCAGTTCTTC; CDR3aa: CSARGGTSGKGNEQFF